Listed below are T cell receptor beta chains from one sample, sequenced in a study of early T cells in non-severe SARS-CoV-2 infection. TCRdb re-called the 5' RACE reads with MiXCR, one entry per CDR3 protein. The table lists about 52,000 distinct CDR3 sequences, 7% to 10% of them singletons. Sequencing was done on a sample of whole blood. These receptors were obtained from an adult who was a healthcare worker with PCR-confirmed SARS-CoV-2 infection or an uninfected control (not recorded which). Each CDR3 is given with its conserved first and last residue. The order of the fields is J gene, clone size, D gene, V gene, CDR3 DNA, CDR3 protein. D genes are given only for firm matches. A row's size may be missing; if present it is once, few, many or a size class.

j_call: TRBJ1-2
clone_size: .
d_call: .
v_call: TRBV6-2/TRBV6-3
cdr3_nt: TGTGCCAGCAGTTACTCGAAATCGGGGTACTATGGCTACACCTTC
cdr3_aa: CASSYSKSGYYGYTF

j_call: TRBJ2-7
clone_size: few
d_call: .
v_call: TRBV11-2
cdr3_nt: TGTGCCAGCAGCCCAACACCTAGGCCCCCTCCCTACGAGCAGTACTTC
cdr3_aa: CASSPTPRPPPYEQYF

j_call: TRBJ2-2
clone_size: many
d_call: TRBD2
v_call: TRBV11-2
cdr3_nt: TGTGCCAGCAAGACTAGCGGGAGGACCGGGGAGCTGTTTTTT
cdr3_aa: CASKTSGRTGELFF

j_call: TRBJ1-1
clone_size: few
d_call: .
v_call: TRBV18
cdr3_nt: TGTGCCAGCTCACCAATGGAGGGTTGGACTGAAGCTTTCTTT
cdr3_aa: CASSPMEGWTEAFF

j_call: TRBJ1-1
clone_size: few
d_call: .
v_call: TRBV5-5
cdr3_nt: TGTGCCAGCAGCAGACAGCTGGAGGGTACTGAAGCTTTCTTT
cdr3_aa: CASSRQLEGTEAFF

j_call: TRBJ1-1
clone_size: few
d_call: .
v_call: TRBV4-1
cdr3_nt: TGCGCCAGCAGCCAAGGAGTGTCGGCTGAAGCTTTCTTT
cdr3_aa: CASSQGVSAEAFF

j_call: TRBJ1-4
clone_size: few
d_call: .
v_call: TRBV19
cdr3_nt: TGTGCCAGTAGTTCCCGGACAGCCGAAAAACTGTTTTTT
cdr3_aa: CASSSRTAEKLFF

j_call: TRBJ2-2
clone_size: few
d_call: .
v_call: TRBV9
cdr3_nt: TGTGCCAGCAGCGTAGGCGGCAGCAACACCGGGGAGCTGTTTTTT
cdr3_aa: CASSVGGSNTGELFF

j_call: TRBJ2-7
clone_size: few
d_call: .
v_call: TRBV28
cdr3_nt: TGTGCCAGCAGTTTACAGGCCTACGAGCAGTACTTC
cdr3_aa: CASSLQAYEQYF

j_call: TRBJ1-2
clone_size: few
d_call: TRBD1
v_call: TRBV4-1
cdr3_nt: TGCGCCAGCAGCCCGACAGGGAACTATGGCTACACCTTC
cdr3_aa: CASSPTGNYGYTF

j_call: TRBJ2-3
clone_size: .
d_call: TRBD2
v_call: TRBV2
cdr3_nt: TGTGCCAGCAGCATAGCGGGGGCGACAGATACGCAGTATTTT
cdr3_aa: CASSIAGATDTQYF

j_call: TRBJ2-7
clone_size: many
d_call: TRBD1
v_call: TRBV20-1
cdr3_nt: TGCAGTGCCGGATCCGGGACAGGGGGTTACGAGCAGTACTTC
cdr3_aa: CSAGSGTGGYEQYF

j_call: TRBJ2-4
clone_size: many
d_call: TRBD1
v_call: TRBV6-1
cdr3_nt: TGTGCCAGCAGCGGACAGGGCAGCATTCAGTACTTC
cdr3_aa: CASSGQGSIQYF

j_call: TRBJ2-1
clone_size: few
d_call: .
v_call: TRBV2
cdr3_nt: TGTGCCAGCAGTGAGGGGAGTTCATACATGTTCAATGAGCAGTTCTTC
cdr3_aa: CASSEGSSYMFNEQFF

j_call: TRBJ2-7
clone_size: few
d_call: TRBD2
v_call: TRBV4-1
cdr3_nt: TGCGCCAGCAGCCGGGGACGCGGGGGGGCAGCCGAGCAGTACTTC
cdr3_aa: CASSRGRGGAAEQYF

j_call: TRBJ1-2
clone_size: many
d_call: .
v_call: TRBV19
cdr3_nt: TGTGCCAGTAGTATAGCAACGGGGGCAAGTGGCTACACCTTC
cdr3_aa: CASSIATGASGYTF

j_call: TRBJ2-1
clone_size: .
d_call: .
v_call: TRBV5-1
cdr3_nt: TGCGCCAGCAGCTACTTTGAAGGGACCTACAATGAGCAGTTCTTC
cdr3_aa: CASSYFEGTYNEQFF

j_call: TRBJ2-5
clone_size: many
d_call: TRBD2
v_call: TRBV29-1
cdr3_nt: TGCAGCGCCCGATTGACTAGCGGAGAGACCCAGTACTTC
cdr3_aa: CSARLTSGETQYF

j_call: TRBJ1-1
clone_size: many
d_call: .
v_call: TRBV6-5
cdr3_nt: TGTGCCAGCAGTTACTCGAGAATAACGAACACTGAAGCTTTCTTT
cdr3_aa: CASSYSRITNTEAFF

j_call: TRBJ2-4
clone_size: .
d_call: .
v_call: TRBV7-2
cdr3_nt: TGTGCCAGCAGCTCAATCGGACACGCCAAAAACATTCAGTACTTC
cdr3_aa: CASSSIGHAKNIQYF

j_call: TRBJ2-1
clone_size: few
d_call: .
v_call: TRBV20-1
cdr3_nt: TGCAGTGCTAGAGATCCACGGGGGGCGGGTGAGCAGTTCTTC
cdr3_aa: CSARDPRGAGEQFF

j_call: TRBJ1-1
clone_size: .
d_call: .
v_call: TRBV20-1
cdr3_nt: TGCAGTGCTAGAGGGAACAGCGACCAAGCTTTCTTT
cdr3_aa: CSARGNSDQAFF

j_call: TRBJ2-1
clone_size: .
d_call: .
v_call: TRBV29-1
cdr3_nt: TGCAGCGTTGAAATAGACAGACCCAACAATGAGCAGTTCTTC
cdr3_aa: CSVEIDRPNNEQFF